The 23 T cell receptor beta chains reported below all come from one sample, sequenced in a study of vaccination and CD4 T cells after COVID-19. Treatment in this sample: approximately 10-day PBMC culture with coronavirus spike peptide pools or control peptides (ViraFEST assay). No antigen is known for these receptors. Oncomine TCR Beta short-read sequencing was applied to DNA from cultured CD4+ T cells. TCRdb fed the PCR reads into MiXCR, producing one record per CDR3 protein. The table shows over 10,000 distinct CDR3 sequences, with almost 65% occurring only once. Sequencing used CD4+ T cells from blood, cultured in vitro. The receptors were gathered from a human donor who had recovered from COVID-19.

A few counts support this clonotype. V gene TRBV20-1 combines with J gene TRBJ1-2; possibly TRBD1 for D (5 bases). Trimming removed 5 bases at V and 3 bases at J, with 22 bases between. This CDR3 region has 16 residues. Germline V lookup: CDR1 DFQATT, CDR2 SNEGSKA (reference sequence). As DNA, the CDR3 is TGCAGTGCTCCCGGGGGACCTCATAATCCATACTATGGCTACACCTTC. It codes for CSAPGGPHNPYYGYTF.

This chain uses TRBV5-6 with TRBJ1-5, with 7 bases fitting TRBD1. The V and J ends lost 5 bases and 2 bases, in that order; junction bases with no gene match: 7. This CDR3 spans 15 amino acids. The germline gives CDR1 SGHDT, CDR2 YYEEEE. The CDR3: CASSLQGVGNQPQHF. CDR3 nucleotide sequence: TGTGCCAGCAGTCTCCAGGGGGTAGGCAATCAGCCCCAGCATTTT.

This clonotype is medium-sized. The chain uses TRBV7-9 and TRBJ2-1; tentative D call: TRBD1 (5 bases). V lost 9 bases to trimming and J lost 14 bases, with 17 bases between them. Germline V gene sequence: CDR1 SEHNR, CDR2 FQNEAQ (reference sequence). This CDR3 region has 11 residues. This chain's CDR3 is CASSTGSLEFF. For the CDR3, the DNA is TGTGCCAGTAGTACAGGCTCTCTCGAGTTCTTC. The variable domain in full, with the rest retrieved from reference TRBV7-9 and TRBJ2-1, is DTGVSQNPRHKITKRGQNVTFRCDPISEHNRLYWYRQTLGQGPEFLTYFQNEAQLEKSRLLSDRFSAERPKGSFSTLEIQRTEQGDSAMYLCASSTGSLEFFGPGTRLTVL.

CDR3 amino acids: CASKTGDSPLHF. The DNA for the CDR3 is TGTGCCAGCAAAACAGGGGATTCACCCCTCCACTTT. The V gene is TRBV2, the J gene TRBJ1-6; 7 positions match TRBD1. The CDR3 covers 12 residues. Germline V gene data show CDR1 as SNHLY and CDR2 as FYNNEI. V lost 7 bases and J lost 8; bases outside the gene matches: 2.

J is TRBJ2-7 and V is TRBV7-2, with 11 bases identical to TRBD2. Unmatched junction bases numbered 7, after V lost 5 bases and J lost 4 bases. This CDR3 has 15 residues. The V gene's germline CDR1 is SGHTA and CDR2 FQGNSA. In DNA, the CDR3 is TGTGCCAGCAGCAAGACTAGCGGGGACGGTTACGAGCAGTACTTC. This gives the protein CASSKTSGDGYEQYF.

This chain links TRBV7-2 with TRBJ2-1; D is unresolved. The length of the CDR3 is 13 residues. V was pared by 0 bases and J by 5 bases, with 5 bases between. CDR1 and CDR2 from the germline V gene are SGHTA and FQGNSA. For the CDR3, the DNA is TGTGCCAGCAGCTTAGCCCGGGACAATGAGCAGTTCTTC. Translating it yields CASSLARDNEQFF.

This chain links TRBV28 with TRBJ2-3; D is ambiguous. The CDR3 contains 17 residues. Trimming pared 5 bases from V and 1 base from J, leaving 19 bases between. CDR1 and CDR2 from the germline V gene are MDHEN and SYDVKM. The CDR3 here is CASSPVSGPLGTDTQYF. Written as DNA, the CDR3 is TGTGCCAGCAGTCCGGTGAGTGGGCCCCTAGGCACAGATACGCAGTATTTT.

V usage is TRBV28 and J usage is TRBJ1-2, with D possibly matching TRBD1 (6 bases). The CDR3 extends over 11 amino acids. The ends were cut back, 11 bases at V and 8 bases at J, with 15 bases in the middle. Germline-derived CDR1 and CDR2 are MDHEN and SYDVKM. The CDR3 loop is CASVGGGGYTF. The CDR3 DNA reads TGTGCCTCCGTCGGGGGCGGCGGCTACACCTTC.

The chain carries TRBV20-1 and TRBJ1-2; D remains ambiguous. V was shortened by 6 bases and J by 5 bases, with 16 bases between the two germline ends. CDR3 length: 13 residues. The germline V gene encodes CDR1 DFQATT and CDR2 SNEGSKA (reference sequence). CDR3 loop: CSARTQTGYGYTF. CDR3 coding DNA: TGCAGTGCGCGGACCCAAACGGGGTATGGCTACACCTTC.

A few counts support this clonotype. V is TRBV15 and J is TRBJ1-2; no firm D call. Deletions cut 6 bases from V and 5 bases from J, with 13 bases between. Per the germline V gene, CDR1 is LNHNV and CDR2 is YYDKDF (reference sequence). This CDR3 comprises 13 residues. DNA for the CDR3: TGTGCCACCAGTCCTGACATGAATTATGGCTACACCTTC. It encodes CATSPDMNYGYTF.

The chain uses TRBV6-5 and TRBJ2-5, with TRBD2 as a possible D gene (7 bases). The CDR3 runs to 15 residues. The V and J ends lost 0 bases and 5 bases respectively, with 13 bases between them. CDR1 and CDR2 from the germline V gene are MNHEY and SVGAGI. In DNA form, the CDR3 reads TGTGCCAGCAGTTACTCAACGGGGGGCCGGGAGACCCAGTACTTC. Its translation: CASSYSTGGRETQYF.

The rearrangement links TRBV7-2 to TRBJ2-3; no reliable D call. Germline V gene data show CDR1 as SGHTA and CDR2 as FQGNSA. The CDR3 length is 14 residues. Deletions cut 1 base from V and 3 bases from J, with 8 bases between. CDR3 residues: CASSLGYGTDTQYF. The CDR3 DNA reads as TGTGCCAGCAGCTTAGGCTACGGTACAGATACGCAGTATTTT.

V and J are TRBV20-1 and TRBJ2-5; D may be TRBD1 (5 bases). Deletions cut 3 bases from V and 0 bases from J, with 14 bases between. The germline gives CDR1 DFQATT, CDR2 SNEGSKA (reference sequence). The CDR3 contains 15 residues. CDR3 region: CSASPMTVYQETQYF. As DNA, the CDR3 is TGCAGTGCTAGTCCCATGACAGTGTACCAAGAGACCCAGTACTTC.

V gene TRBV7-2 combines with J gene TRBJ2-7; 8 nucleotides align to TRBD1. The CDR3 has 15 residues. V trimming: 1 base; J trimming: 1 base; junction bases outside the gene matches: 3. Germline CDR1 is SGHTA and CDR2 is FQGNSA. CDR3 coding DNA: TGTGCCAGCAGCTTAGTAGGACAGGGTTCCTACGAGCAGTACTTC. It yields the protein CASSLVGQGSYEQYF.

The table lists this clonotype with a few counts. This chain links TRBV20-1 with TRBJ2-3; 8 bases line up with TRBD2. This CDR3 is 14 amino acids long. CDR1 DFQATT and CDR2 SNEGSKA come from the germline V gene (reference sequence). Trimming removed 2 bases from V and 4 bases from J; junction bases left unmatched: 5. This CDR3 is CSARQAGVSDTQYF. In DNA form, the CDR3 reads TGCAGTGCTAGACAAGCGGGAGTATCAGATACGCAGTATTTT.

The CDR3 region is CASSEAGLQGFGTEAFF. CDR3 sequence (DNA): TGTGCCAGCAGTGAAGCAGGCTTACAGGGGTTCGGCACTGAAGCTTTCTTT. The rearrangement uses TRBV2 and TRBJ1-1, with 7 bases lining up with TRBD1. The J segment lost 4 bases and the V segment lost 0 bases, leaving 11 bases of the junction unmatched. From germline, CDR1 is SNHLY and CDR2 FYNNEI. The CDR3 consists of 17 residues.

In its sample, this clonotype was seen once. The rearrangement joins TRBV6-5 to TRBJ1-6, with a tentative D call TRBD1 (5 bases). This CDR3 is 14 amino acids long. Deletions cut 0 bases from V and 10 bases from J, with 10 bases between. The germline gives CDR1 MNHEY, CDR2 SVGAGI. The DNA for the CDR3 is TGTGCCAGCAGTTACTCGGCAGGGCGCTCACCCCTCCACTTT. Protein sequence: CASSYSAGRSPLHF.

The J gene is TRBJ1-2, the V gene TRBV28; tentatively, D is TRBD1 (6 bases). Per the germline V gene, CDR1 is MDHEN and CDR2 is SYDVKM. V dropped 6 bases and J dropped 13 bases, with 18 bases sitting between them. CDR3 size: 12 residues. The CDR3 coding sequence is TGTGCCAGCAGCAACCCACTGGGGGCATGCACCTTC. Residues: CASSNPLGACTF.

V gene TRBV11-1 combines with J gene TRBJ2-1; 9 bases are shared with TRBD1. This CDR3 has 16 amino acids. The germline V gene has CDR1 SGHAT and CDR2 FQDESV (reference sequence). The ends lost 4 bases at V and 3 bases at J; junction bases unmatched: 7. The CDR3 loop is CASSSTGQGYYNEQFF. DNA of the CDR3: TGTGCCAGCAGCTCGACGGGACAGGGTTACTACAATGAGCAGTTCTTC.

The gene calls are TRBV18 and TRBJ2-6; weak D call: TRBD2 (5 bases). Trimming removed 6 bases at V and 2 bases at J, with 14 bases between. This CDR3 comprises 16 residues. Germline V gene data show CDR1 as KGHSH and CDR2 as LQKENI. The DNA for the CDR3 is TGTGCCAGCTCGCGGGCCAGGTCCCCTGGGGCCAACGTCCTGACTTTC. Protein: CASSRARSPGANVLTF.

CDR3 sequence reads: CASSLVVGGYTF. The CDR3 region has the DNA TGTGCCAGCAGTTTAGTGGTGGGTGGCTACACCTTC. The V call is TRBV12-3 or TRBV12-4, the J call TRBJ1-2; D unresolved. Trimming left V 1 base short and J 7 bases short, with 7 bases between. The CDR3 contains 12 residues.

The chain has TRBV28 and TRBJ2-3; tentatively, D is TRBD2 (5 bases). The germline CDR1 and CDR2 sequences are MDHEN and SYDVKM. The V end lost 3 bases, the J end lost 3 bases, and 10 bases lay between the germline ends. The CDR3 consists of 14 residues. Here the CDR3 reads CASSFRGRTDTQYF. CDR3 nucleotides: TGTGCCAGCAGTTTCCGGGGTAGAACAGATACGCAGTATTTT.

This clonotype was seen once. The chain recombines TRBV7-6 with TRBJ2-1, with TRBD2 as a possible D gene (7 bases). Germline-derived CDR1 and CDR2 are SGHVS and FNYEAQ. The V end lost 2 bases, the J end lost 0 bases, and 20 bases lay between the germline ends. There are 19 residues in the CDR3. CDR3 coding DNA: TGTGCCAGCAGCTTAAGGGGGGGAGGGGTCTTGAGCTCCTACAATGAGCAGTTCTTC. It yields the protein CASSLRGGGVLSSYNEQFF.